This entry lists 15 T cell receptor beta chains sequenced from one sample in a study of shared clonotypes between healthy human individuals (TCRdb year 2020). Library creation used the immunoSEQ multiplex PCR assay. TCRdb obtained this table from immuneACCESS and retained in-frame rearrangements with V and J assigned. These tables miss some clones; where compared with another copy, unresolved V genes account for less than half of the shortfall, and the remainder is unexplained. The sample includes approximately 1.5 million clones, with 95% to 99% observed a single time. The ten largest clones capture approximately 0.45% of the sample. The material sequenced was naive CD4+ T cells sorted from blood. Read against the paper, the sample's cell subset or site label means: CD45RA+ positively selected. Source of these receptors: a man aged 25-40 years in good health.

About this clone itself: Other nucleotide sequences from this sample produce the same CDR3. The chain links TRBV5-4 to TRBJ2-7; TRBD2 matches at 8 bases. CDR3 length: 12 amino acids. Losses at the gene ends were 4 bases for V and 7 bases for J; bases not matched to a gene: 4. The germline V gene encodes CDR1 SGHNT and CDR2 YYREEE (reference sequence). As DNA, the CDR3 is TGTGCCAGCAGCCTGGCGGGGGGAGAGCAGTACTTC. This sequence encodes CASSLAGGEQYF.

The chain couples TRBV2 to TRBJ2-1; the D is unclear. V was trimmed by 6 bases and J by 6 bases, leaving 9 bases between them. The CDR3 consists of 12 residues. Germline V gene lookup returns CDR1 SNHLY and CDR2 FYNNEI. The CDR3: CASSGWGNEQFF. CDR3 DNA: TGTGCCAGCAGCGGGTGGGGCAATGAGCAGTTCTTC.

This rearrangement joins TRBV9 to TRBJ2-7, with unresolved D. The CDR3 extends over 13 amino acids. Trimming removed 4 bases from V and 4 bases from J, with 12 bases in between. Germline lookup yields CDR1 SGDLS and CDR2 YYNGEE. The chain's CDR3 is CASSITDGYEQYF. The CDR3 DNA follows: TGTGCCAGCAGCATTACGGACGGGTACGAGCAGTACTTC.

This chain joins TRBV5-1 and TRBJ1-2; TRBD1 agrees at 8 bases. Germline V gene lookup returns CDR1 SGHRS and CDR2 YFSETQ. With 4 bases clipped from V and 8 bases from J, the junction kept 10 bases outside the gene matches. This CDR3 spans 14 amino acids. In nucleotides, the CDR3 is TGCGCCAGCAGCCCGGACAGGGCTACGGGGGGCTACACCTTC. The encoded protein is CASSPDRATGGYTF.

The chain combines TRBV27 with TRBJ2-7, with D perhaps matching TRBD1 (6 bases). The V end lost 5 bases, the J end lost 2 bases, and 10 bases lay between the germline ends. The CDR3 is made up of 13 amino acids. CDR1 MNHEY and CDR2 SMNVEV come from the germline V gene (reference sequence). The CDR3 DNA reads TGTGCCAGCAGTCTCCGGGACACCTACGAGCAGTACTTC. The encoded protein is CASSLRDTYEQYF.

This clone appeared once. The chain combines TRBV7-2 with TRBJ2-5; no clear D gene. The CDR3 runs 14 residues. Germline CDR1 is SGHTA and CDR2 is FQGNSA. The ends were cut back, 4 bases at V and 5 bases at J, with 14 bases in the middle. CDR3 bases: TGTGCCAGCAGCTCCCGCCTCGGCAAGGAGACCCAGTACTTC. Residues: CASSSRLGKETQYF.

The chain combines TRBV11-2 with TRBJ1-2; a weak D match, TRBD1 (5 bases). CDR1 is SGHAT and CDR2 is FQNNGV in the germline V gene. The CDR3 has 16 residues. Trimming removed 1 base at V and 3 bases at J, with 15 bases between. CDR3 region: CASSLVGRGADYGYTF. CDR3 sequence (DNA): TGTGCCAGCAGCTTAGTTGGCCGGGGCGCGGACTATGGCTACACCTTC.

CDR3 protein: CASSLAGPVYNEQFF. The CDR3 nucleotides read TGTGCCAGCAGCTTAGCGGGGCCAGTCTACAATGAGCAGTTCTTC. The rearrangement joins TRBV7-2 to TRBJ2-1, with D maybe TRBD1 (5 bases). Per the germline V gene, CDR1 is SGHTA and CDR2 is FQGNSA. V gave up 0 bases and J gave up 3 bases, with 9 bases separating them. The CDR3 runs 15 residues. The complete variable domain, with remaining parts taken from reference TRBV7-2 and TRBJ2-1, reads GAGVSQSPSNKVTEKGKDVELRCDPISGHTALYWYRQSLGQGLEFLIYFQGNSAPDKSGLPSDRFSAERTGGSVSTLTIQRTQQEDSAVYLCASSLAGPVYNEQFFGPGTRLTVL.

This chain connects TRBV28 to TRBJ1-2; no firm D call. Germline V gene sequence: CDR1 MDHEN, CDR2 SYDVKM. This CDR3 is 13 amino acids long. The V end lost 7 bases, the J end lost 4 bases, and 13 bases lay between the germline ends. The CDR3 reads CASTPATLYGYTF. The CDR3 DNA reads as TGTGCCAGCACCCCGGCTACCCTCTATGGCTACACCTTC.

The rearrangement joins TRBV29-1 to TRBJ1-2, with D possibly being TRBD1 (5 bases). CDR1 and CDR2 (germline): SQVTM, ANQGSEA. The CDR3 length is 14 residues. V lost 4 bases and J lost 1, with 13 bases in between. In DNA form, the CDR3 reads TGCAGCGTTGCGGGACCGATGGGTAACTATGGCTACACCTTC. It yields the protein CSVAGPMGNYGYTF.

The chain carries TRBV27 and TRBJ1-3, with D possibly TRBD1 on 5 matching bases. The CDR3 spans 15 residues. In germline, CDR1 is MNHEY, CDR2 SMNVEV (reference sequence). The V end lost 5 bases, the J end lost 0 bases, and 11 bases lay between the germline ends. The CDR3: CASSPGSYSGNTIYF. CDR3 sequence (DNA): TGTGCCAGCAGTCCAGGGTCCTACTCTGGAAACACCATATATTTT.

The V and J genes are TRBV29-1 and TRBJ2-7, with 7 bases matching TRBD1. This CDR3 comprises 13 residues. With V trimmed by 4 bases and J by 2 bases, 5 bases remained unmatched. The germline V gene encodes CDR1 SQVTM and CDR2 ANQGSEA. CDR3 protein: CSVGTGPPYEQYF. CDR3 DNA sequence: TGCAGCGTTGGGACAGGCCCACCCTACGAGCAGTACTTC.

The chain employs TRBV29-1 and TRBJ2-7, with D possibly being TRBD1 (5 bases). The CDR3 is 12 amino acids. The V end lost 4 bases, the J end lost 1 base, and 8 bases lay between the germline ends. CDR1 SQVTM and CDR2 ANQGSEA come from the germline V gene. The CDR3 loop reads CSVAQGSYEQYF. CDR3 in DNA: TGCAGCGTTGCCCAGGGTTCCTACGAGCAGTACTTC.

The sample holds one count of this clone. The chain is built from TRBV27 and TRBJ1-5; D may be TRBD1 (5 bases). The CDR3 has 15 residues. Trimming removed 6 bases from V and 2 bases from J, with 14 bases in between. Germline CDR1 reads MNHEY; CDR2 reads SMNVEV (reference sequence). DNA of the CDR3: TGTGCCAGCAGAGGGGAGGGTCTCCGCAATCAGCCCCAGCATTTT. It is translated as CASRGEGLRNQPQHF.

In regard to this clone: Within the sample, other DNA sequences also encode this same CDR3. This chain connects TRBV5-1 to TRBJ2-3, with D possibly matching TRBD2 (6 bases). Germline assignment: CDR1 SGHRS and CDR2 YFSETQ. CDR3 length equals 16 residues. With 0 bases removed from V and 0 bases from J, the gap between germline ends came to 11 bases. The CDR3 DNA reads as TGCGCCAGCAGCTTGGCGGCCAGCGGGAGCACAGATACGCAGTATTTT. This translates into CASSLAASGSTDTQYF.